The present T cell receptor beta chain was sequenced within a study of vaccination and CD4 T cells after COVID-19. As to treatment: roughly 10-day PBMC culture with coronavirus spike peptide pools or control peptides (ViraFEST assay). The germline V and J ends were trimmed by 3 bases and 3 bases, with 9 bases remaining between them. The CDR3 length is 14 residues. CDR1 is SGHTA and CDR2 is FQGNSA in the germline V gene. Sequence data for DNA of cultured CD4+ T cells were generated by the Oncomine TCR Beta short-read assay. TCRdb re-called the PCR reads with MiXCR, one entry per CDR3 protein. The sample yields around 20,000 distinct CDR3 sequences, 42% seen once. There are a few counts of this clonotype. What it binds is unknown.

Sequencing was performed on CD4+ T cells from blood, cultured in vitro, taken before SARS-CoV-2 vaccination. The chain couples TRBV7-2 to TRBJ1-3; D gene ambiguous. This clonotype was sampled from a human donor who received a COVID-19 vaccine. This CDR3 reads CASSFYGIGNTIYF. In DNA form, the CDR3 reads TGTGCCAGCAGCTTTTACGGGATTGGAAACACCATATATTTT.